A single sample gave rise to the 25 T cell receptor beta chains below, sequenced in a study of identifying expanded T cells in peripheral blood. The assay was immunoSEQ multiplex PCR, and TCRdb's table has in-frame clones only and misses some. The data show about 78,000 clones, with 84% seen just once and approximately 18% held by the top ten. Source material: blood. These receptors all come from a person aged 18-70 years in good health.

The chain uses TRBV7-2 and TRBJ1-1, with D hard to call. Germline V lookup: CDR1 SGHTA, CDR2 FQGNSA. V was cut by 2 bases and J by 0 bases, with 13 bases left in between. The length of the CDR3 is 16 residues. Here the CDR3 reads CASSLKWVSVNTEAFF. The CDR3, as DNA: TGTGCCAGCAGCTTAAAGTGGGTGTCAGTGAACACTGAAGCTTTCTTT.

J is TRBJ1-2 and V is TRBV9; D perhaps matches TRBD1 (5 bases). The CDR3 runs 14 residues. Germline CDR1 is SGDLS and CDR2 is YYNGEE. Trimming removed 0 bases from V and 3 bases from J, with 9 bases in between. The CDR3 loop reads CASSVDLGDYGYTF. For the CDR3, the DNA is TGTGCCAGCAGCGTAGATTTGGGGGACTATGGCTACACCTTC.

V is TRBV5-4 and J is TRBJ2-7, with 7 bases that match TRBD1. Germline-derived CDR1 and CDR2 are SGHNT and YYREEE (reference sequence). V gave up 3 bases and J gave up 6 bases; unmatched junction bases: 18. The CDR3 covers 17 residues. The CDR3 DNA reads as TGTGCCAGCAGCTCCCTGACAGGGACACCCTTAACTCCCGAGCAGTACTTC. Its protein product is CASSSLTGTPLTPEQYF.

In nucleotides, the CDR3 is TGTGCCAGCAGCCAAGAACTGGCGGGAAACACCATATATTTT. It specifies CASSQELAGNTIYF. The gene calls are TRBV14 and TRBJ1-3; D is unclear. Germline V gives CDR1 SGHDN, CDR2 FVKESK. The CDR3 contains 14 residues. Between the trimmed V and J ends, which lost 0 bases and 4 bases, there was a span of 7 bases.

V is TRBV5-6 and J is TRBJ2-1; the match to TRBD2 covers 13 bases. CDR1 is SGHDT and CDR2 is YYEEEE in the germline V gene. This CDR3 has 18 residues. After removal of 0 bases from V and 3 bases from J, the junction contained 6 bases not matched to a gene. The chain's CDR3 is CASSLVGLAGAVYNEQFF. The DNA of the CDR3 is TGTGCCAGCAGCTTGGTCGGACTAGCGGGAGCTGTCTACAATGAGCAGTTCTTC.

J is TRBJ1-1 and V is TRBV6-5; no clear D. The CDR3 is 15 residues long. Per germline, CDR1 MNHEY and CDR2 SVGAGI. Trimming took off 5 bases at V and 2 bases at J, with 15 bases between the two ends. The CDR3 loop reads CASSRIPSFNTEAFF. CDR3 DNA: TGTGCCAGCAGTCGGATCCCGTCTTTTAACACTGAAGCTTTCTTT.

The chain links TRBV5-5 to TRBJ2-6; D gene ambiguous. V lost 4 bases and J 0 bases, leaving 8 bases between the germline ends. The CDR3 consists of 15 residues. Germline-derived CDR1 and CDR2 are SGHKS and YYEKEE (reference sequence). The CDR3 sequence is CASSLLGSGANVLTF. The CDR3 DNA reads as TGTGCCAGCAGCCTGCTAGGCTCTGGGGCCAACGTCCTGACTTTC.

DNA for the CDR3: TGTGCCAGCTCACCAAGCGACGGATCCTACGAGCAGTACTTC. This sequence encodes CASSPSDGSYEQYF. The rearrangement uses TRBV18 and TRBJ2-7; D unclear. CDR1 KGHSH and CDR2 LQKENI come from the germline V gene. CDR3 length equals 14 residues. The V gene lost 2 bases and the J gene lost 1 base, with 9 bases spanning the gap.

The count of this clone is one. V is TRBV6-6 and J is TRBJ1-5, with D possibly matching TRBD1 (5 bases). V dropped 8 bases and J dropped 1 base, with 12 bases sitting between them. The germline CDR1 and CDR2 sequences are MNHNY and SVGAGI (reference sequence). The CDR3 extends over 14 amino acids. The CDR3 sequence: CASGSGGSNQPQHF. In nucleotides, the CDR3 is TGTGCCAGCGGGTCCGGGGGAAGCAATCAGCCCCAGCATTTT.

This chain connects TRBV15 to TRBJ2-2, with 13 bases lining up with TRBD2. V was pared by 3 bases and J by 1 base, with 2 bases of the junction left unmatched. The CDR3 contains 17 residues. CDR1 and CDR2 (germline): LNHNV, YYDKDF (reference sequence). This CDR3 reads CATSRGLAGQNTGELFF. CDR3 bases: TGTGCCACCAGCAGGGGACTAGCGGGACAGAACACCGGGGAGCTGTTTTTT.

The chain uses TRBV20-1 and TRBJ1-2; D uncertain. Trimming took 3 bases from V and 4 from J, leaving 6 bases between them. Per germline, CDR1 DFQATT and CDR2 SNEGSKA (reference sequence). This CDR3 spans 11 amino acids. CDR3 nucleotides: TGCAGTGCTAGTCTGGTCTATGGCTACACCTTC. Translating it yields CSASLVYGYTF.

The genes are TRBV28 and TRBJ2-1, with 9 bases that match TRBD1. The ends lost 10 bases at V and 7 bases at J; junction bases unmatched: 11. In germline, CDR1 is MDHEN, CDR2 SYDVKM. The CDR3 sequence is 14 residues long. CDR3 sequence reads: CATQTVDRGNEQFF. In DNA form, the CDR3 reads TGTGCCACTCAAACCGTGGACAGGGGTAATGAGCAGTTCTTC.

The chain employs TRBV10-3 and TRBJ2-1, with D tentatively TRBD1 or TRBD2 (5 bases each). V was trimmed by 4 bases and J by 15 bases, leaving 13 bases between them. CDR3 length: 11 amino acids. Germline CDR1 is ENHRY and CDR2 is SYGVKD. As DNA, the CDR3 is TGTGCCATCAGTGGGGGACGGGGTCGGTTCTTC. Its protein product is CAISGGRGRFF.

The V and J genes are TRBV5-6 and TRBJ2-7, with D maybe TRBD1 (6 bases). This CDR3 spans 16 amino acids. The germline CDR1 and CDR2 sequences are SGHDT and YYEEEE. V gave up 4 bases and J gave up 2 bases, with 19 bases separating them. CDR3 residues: CASSLGSGTYAYEQYF. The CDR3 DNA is TGTGCCAGCAGCCTCGGCTCCGGGACATACGCCTACGAGCAGTACTTC.

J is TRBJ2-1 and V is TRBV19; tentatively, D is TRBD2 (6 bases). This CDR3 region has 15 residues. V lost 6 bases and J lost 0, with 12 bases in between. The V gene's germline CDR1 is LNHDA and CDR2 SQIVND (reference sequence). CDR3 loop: CASRGAGLSYNEQFF. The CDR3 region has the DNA TGTGCCAGTAGGGGTGCGGGACTCTCCTACAATGAGCAGTTCTTC.

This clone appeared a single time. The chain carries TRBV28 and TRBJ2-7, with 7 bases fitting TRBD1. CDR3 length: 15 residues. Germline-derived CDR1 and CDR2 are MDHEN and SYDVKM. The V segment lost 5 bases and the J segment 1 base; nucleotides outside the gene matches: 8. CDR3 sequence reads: CASSLTGSDSYEQYF. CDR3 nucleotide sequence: TGTGCCAGCAGTCTGACAGGGTCTGATTCCTACGAGCAGTACTTC.

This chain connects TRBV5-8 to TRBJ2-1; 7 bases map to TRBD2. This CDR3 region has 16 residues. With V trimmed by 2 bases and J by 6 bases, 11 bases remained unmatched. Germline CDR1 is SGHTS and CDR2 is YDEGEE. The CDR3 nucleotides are TGTGCCAGCAGCTTCAGGTTGACTAGCAGACTCAATGAGCAGTTCTTC. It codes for CASSFRLTSRLNEQFF.

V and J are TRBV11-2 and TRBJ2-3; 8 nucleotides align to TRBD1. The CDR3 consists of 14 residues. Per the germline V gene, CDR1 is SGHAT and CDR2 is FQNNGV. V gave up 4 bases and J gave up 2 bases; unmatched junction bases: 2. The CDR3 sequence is CASSSDRVTDTQYF. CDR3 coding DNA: TGTGCCAGCAGCTCGGACAGGGTCACAGATACGCAGTATTTT.

The CDR3 nucleotides read TGTGCCAGCAGCAGAGGGGGGAGCTCCTACGAGCAGTACTTC. Its protein product is CASSRGGSSYEQYF. The genes are TRBV9 and TRBJ2-7, with D tentatively TRBD1 or TRBD2 (6 bases each). This CDR3 has 14 residues. Trimming took off 4 bases at V and 0 bases at J, with 11 bases between the two ends. Germline CDR1 and CDR2: SGDLS and YYNGEE. Full variable domain (remainder filled in from reference TRBV9 and TRBJ2-7): DSGVTQTPKHLITATGQRVTLRCSPRSGDLSVYWYQQSLDQGLQFLIQYYNGEERAKGNILERFSAQQFPDLHSELNLSSLELGDSALYFCASSRGGSSYEQYFGPGTRLTVT.

CDR3 nucleotides: TGTGCCAGCTCAGCGACAGGGGTGACTACTGAAGCTTTCTTT. Translated: CASSATGVTTEAFF. The V and J genes are TRBV18 and TRBJ1-1; 8 bases are shared with TRBD1. This CDR3 has 14 residues. CDR1 and CDR2 (germline): KGHSH, LQKENI. V lost 5 bases, J lost 5 bases, and 7 bases stayed unmatched. The entire variable domain, with the rest obtained from reference TRBV18 and TRBJ1-1, is as follows: NAGVMQNPRHLVRRRGQEARLRCSPMKGHSHVYWYRQLPEEGLKFMVYLQKENIIDESGMPKERFSAEFPKEGPSILRIQQVVRGDSAAYFCASSATGVTTEAFFGQGTRLTVV.

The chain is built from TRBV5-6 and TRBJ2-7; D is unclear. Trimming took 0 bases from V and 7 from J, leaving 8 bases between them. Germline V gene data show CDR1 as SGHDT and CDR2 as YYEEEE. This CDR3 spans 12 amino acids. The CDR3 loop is CASSLGLWEQYF. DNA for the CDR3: TGTGCCAGCAGCTTGGGATTGTGGGAGCAGTACTTC. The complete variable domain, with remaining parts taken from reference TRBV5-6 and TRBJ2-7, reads DAGVTQSPTHLIKTRGQQVTLRCSPKSGHDTVSWYQQALGQGPQFIFQYYEEEERQRGNFPDRFSGHQFPNYSSELNVNALLLGDSALYLCASSLGLWEQYFGPGTRLTVT.

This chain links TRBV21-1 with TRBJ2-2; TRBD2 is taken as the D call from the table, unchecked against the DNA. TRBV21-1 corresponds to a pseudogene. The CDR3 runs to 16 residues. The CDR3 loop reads CASSTPSGRNTGELFF. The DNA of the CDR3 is TGTGCCAGCAGCACCCCTAGCGGGAGAAATACCGGGGAGCTGTTTTTT.

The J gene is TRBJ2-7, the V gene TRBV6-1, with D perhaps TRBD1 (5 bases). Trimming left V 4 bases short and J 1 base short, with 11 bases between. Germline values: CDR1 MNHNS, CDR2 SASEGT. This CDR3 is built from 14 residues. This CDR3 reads CASSADGHSYEQYF. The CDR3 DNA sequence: TGTGCCAGCAGTGCCGACGGACATTCCTACGAGCAGTACTTC.

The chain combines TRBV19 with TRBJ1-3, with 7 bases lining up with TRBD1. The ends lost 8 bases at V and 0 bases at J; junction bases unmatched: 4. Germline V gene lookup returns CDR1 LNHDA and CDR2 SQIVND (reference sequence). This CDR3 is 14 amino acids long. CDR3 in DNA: TGTGCCAGTCGGACAGGCAGCTCTGGAAACACCATATATTTT. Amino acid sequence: CASRTGSSGNTIYF.

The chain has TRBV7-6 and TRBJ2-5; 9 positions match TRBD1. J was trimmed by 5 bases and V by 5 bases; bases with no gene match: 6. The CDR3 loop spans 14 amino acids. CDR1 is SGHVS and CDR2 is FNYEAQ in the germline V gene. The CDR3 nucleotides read TGTGCCAGCAGCATACAGGGGGCGGGGGAGACCCAGTACTTC. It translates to CASSIQGAGETQYF.